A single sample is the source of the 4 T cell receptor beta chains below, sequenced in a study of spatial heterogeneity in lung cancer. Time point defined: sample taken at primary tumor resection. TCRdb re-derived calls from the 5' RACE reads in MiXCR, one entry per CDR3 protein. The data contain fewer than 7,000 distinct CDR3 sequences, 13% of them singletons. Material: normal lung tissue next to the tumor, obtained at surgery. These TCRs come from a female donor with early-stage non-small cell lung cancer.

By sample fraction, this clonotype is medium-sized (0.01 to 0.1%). CDR3 sequence: CSASGGAGEQYV. The CDR3 region has the DNA TGCAGCGCAAGCGGGGGGGCCGGGGAGCAGTACGTC. The chain joins TRBV20-1 to TRBJ2-7, with 10 bases aligning to TRBD2. The CDR3 covers 12 residues. The germline gives CDR1 DFQATT, CDR2 SNEGSKA (reference sequence).

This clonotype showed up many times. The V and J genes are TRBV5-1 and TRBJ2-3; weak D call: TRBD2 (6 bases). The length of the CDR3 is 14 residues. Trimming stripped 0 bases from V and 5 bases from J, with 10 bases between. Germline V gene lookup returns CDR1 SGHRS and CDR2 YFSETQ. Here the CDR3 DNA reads TGCGCCAGCAGCTTGGACTTTAGCGGAGATACGCAGTATTTT. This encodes CASSLDFSGDTQYF.

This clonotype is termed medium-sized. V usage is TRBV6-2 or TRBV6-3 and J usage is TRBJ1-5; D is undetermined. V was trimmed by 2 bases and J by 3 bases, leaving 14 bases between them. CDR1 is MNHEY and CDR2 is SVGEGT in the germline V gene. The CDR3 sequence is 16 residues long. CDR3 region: CASSYPPRRDNQPQHF. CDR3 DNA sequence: TGTGCCAGCAGTTACCCACCCCGACGAGACAATCAGCCCCAGCATTTT.

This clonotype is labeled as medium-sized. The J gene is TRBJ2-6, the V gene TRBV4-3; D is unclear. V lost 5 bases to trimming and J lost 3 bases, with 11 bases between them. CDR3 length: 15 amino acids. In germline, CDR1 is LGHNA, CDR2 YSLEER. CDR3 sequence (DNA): TGCGCCAGCAGCAAAGGAGTAGTTGGGGCCAACGTCCTGACTTTC. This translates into CASSKGVVGANVLTF.